This T cell receptor beta chain was identified during a study of blood T cell repertoires in COVID-19. As processed by the authors: For nucleated cells, counts were estimated from reference gene primer amplification. TCRdb keeps only in-frame clones here, not all; method: immunoSEQ multiplex PCR. V and J calls and clone size are as listed in that table; D and trimming were resolved from the DNA. The top ten clones hold about a sixth of a sample with 100,000 to 150,000 clones, less than 85% of them seen once. The CDR3 extends over 15 amino acids. Trimming shortened V by 8 bases and J by 1 base, and 17 bases separated the two germline ends. Germline V gives CDR1 MGHDK, CDR2 SYGVNS.

The sequence came from a woman of 80 years or more with acute or convalescent COVID-19. J is TRBJ1-1 and V is TRBV25-1; D gene ambiguous. The sample consisted of peripheral blood. Here the CDR3 reads CASRKEYRGNTEAFF. CDR3 coding DNA: TGTGCCAGCCGAAAAGAGTACCGTGGGAACACTGAAGCTTTCTTT.